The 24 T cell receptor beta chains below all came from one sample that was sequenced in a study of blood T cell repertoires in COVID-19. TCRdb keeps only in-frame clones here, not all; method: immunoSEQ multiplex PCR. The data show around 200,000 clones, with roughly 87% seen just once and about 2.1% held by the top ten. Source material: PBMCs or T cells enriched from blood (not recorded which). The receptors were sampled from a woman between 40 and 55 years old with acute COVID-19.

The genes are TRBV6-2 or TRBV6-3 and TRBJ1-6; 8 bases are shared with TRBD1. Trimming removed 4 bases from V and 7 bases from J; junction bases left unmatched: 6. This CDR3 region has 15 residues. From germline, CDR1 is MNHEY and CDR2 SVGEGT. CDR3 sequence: CASSWTGRENSPLHF. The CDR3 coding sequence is TGTGCCAGCAGTTGGACAGGGAGGGAAAATTCACCCCTCCACTTT.

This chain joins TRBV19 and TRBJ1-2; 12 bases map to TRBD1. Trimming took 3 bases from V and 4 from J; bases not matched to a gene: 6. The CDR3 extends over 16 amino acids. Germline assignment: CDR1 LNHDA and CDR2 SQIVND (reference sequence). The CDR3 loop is CASSIPGTGGLYGYTF. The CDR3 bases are TGTGCCAGTAGTATTCCCGGGACAGGGGGCCTCTATGGCTACACCTTC. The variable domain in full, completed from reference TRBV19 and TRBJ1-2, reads DGGITQSPKYLFRKEGQNVTLSCEQNLNHDAMYWYRQDPGQGLRLIYYSQIVNDFQKGDIAEGYSVSREKKESFPLTVTSAQKNPTAFYLCASSIPGTGGLYGYTFGSGTRLTVV.

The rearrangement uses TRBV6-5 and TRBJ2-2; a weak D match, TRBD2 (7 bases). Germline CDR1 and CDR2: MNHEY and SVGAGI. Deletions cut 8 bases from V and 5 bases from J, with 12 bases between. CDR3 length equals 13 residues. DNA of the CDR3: TGTGCCAGCGCGGGGGCTTTTACCGGGGAGCTGTTTTTT. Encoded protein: CASAGAFTGELFF.

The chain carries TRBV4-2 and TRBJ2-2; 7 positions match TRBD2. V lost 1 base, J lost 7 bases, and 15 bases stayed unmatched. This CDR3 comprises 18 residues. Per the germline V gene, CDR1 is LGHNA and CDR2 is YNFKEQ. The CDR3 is CASSQVAILAGEGGELFF. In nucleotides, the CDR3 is TGTGCCAGCAGCCAAGTTGCGATTCTGGCGGGAGAGGGCGGGGAGCTGTTTTTT.

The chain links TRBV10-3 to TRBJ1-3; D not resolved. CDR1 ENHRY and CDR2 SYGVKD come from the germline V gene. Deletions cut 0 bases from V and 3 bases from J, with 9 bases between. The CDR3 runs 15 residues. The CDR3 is CAISESSSGGNTIYF. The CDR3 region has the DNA TGTGCCATCAGTGAGTCGAGCAGCGGTGGAAACACCATATATTTT.

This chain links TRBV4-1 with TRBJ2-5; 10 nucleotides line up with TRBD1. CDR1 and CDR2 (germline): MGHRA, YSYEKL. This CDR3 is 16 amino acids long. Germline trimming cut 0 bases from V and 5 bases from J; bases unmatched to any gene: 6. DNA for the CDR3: TGCGCCAGCAGCCAAGAATGGGACAGGGGCTTTGAGACCCAGTACTTC. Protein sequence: CASSQEWDRGFETQYF.

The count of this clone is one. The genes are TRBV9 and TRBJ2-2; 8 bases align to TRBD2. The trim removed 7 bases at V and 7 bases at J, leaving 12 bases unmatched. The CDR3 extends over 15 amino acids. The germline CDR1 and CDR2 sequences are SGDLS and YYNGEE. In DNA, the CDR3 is TGTGCCAGCGGACTTGCTAGCGGGTACGACGGGGAGCTGTTTTTT. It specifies CASGLASGYDGELFF.

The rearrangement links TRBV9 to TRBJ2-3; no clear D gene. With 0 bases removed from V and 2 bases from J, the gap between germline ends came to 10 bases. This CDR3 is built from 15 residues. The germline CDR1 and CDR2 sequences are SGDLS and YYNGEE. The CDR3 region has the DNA TGTGCCAGCAGCGTAGAAAGAGTAAACACAGATACGCAGTATTTT. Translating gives CASSVERVNTDTQYF. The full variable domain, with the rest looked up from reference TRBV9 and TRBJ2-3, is DSGVTQTPKHLITATGQRVTLRCSPRSGDLSVYWYQQSLDQGLQFLIQYYNGEERAKGNILERFSAQQFPDLHSELNLSSLELGDSALYFCASSVERVNTDTQYFGPGTRLTVL.

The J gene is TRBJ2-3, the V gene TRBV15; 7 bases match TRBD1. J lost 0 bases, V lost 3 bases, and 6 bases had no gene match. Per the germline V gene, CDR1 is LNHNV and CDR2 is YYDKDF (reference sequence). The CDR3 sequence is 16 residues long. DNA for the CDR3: TGTGCCACCAGCAGCCGACAGGGTCCTAGCACAGATACGCAGTATTTT. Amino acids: CATSSRQGPSTDTQYF.

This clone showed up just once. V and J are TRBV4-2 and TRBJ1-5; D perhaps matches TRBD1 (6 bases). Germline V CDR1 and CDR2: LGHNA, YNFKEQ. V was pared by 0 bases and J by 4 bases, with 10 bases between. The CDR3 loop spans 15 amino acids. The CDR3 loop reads CASSQEWQGNQPQHF. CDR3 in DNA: TGTGCCAGCAGCCAAGAGTGGCAGGGGAATCAGCCCCAGCATTTT.

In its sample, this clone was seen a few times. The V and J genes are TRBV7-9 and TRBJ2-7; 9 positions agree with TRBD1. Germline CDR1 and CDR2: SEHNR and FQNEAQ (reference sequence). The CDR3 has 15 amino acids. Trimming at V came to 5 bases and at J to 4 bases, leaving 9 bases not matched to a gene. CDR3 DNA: TGTGCCAGCAGCCTTGCCGGGACAGGGATGTACGAGCAGTACTTC. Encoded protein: CASSLAGTGMYEQYF. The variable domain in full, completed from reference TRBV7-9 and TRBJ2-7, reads DTGVSQNPRHKITKRGQNVTFRCDPISEHNRLYWYRQTLGQGPEFLTYFQNEAQLEKSRLLSDRFSAERPKGSFSTLEIQRTEQGDSAMYLCASSLAGTGMYEQYFGPGTRLTVT.

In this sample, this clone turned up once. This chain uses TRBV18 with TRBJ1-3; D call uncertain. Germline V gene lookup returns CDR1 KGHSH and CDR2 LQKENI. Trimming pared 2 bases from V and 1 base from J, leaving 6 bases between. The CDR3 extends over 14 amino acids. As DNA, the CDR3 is TGTGCCAGCTCACCAACGGGTTCTGGAAACACCATATATTTT. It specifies CASSPTGSGNTIYF.

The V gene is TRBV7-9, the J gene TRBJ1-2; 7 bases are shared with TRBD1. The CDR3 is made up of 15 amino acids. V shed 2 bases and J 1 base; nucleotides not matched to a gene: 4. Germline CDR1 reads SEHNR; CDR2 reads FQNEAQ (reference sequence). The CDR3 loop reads CASSLSGQLNYGYTF. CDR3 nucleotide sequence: TGTGCCAGCAGCTTATCGGGACAGCTTAACTATGGCTACACCTTC.

The CDR3 protein is CAISESTTSGGHEQYF. The CDR3, as DNA: TGTGCCATCAGTGAGTCGACGACTAGCGGGGGCCACGAGCAGTACTTC. This chain links TRBV10-3 with TRBJ2-7; TRBD2 agrees at 12 bases. The CDR3 length is 16 residues. Germline lookup yields CDR1 ENHRY and CDR2 SYGVKD. J gave up 5 bases and V 0 bases, and 5 bases lay outside the gene matches.

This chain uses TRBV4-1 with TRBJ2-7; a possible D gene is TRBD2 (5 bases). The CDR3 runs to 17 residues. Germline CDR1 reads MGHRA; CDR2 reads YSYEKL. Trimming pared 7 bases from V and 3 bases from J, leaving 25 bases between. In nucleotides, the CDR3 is TGCGCCAGCACACAAGGTCCGAGGGCGGCAGGCAACTACGAGCAGTACTTC. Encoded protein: CASTQGPRAAGNYEQYF.

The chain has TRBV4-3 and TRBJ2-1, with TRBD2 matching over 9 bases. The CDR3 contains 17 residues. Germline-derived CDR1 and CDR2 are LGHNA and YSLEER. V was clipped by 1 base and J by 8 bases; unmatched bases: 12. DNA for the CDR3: TGCGCCAGCAGCCAAGTTAGCGGGAGTTCCCTGGGCCATGAGCAGTTCTTC. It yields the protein CASSQVSGSSLGHEQFF.

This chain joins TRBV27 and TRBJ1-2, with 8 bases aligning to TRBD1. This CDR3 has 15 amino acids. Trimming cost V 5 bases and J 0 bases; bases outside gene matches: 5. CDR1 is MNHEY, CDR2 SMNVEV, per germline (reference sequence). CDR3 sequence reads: CASSVGQGTNYGYTF. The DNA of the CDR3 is TGTGCCAGCAGTGTAGGACAGGGAACTAACTATGGCTACACCTTC.

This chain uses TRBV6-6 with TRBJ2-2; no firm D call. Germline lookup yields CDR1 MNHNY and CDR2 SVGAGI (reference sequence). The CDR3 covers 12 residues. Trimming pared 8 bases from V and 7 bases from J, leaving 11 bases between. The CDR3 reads CASLRVGGELFF. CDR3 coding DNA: TGTGCCAGCCTTCGCGTCGGCGGGGAGCTGTTTTTT.

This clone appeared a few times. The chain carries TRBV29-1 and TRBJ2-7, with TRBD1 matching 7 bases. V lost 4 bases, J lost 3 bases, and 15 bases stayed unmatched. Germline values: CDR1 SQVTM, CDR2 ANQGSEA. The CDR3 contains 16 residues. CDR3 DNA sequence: TGCAGCGTTGGGGTCCTAAACAGGGGTAATTTCTACGAGCAGTACTTC. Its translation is CSVGVLNRGNFYEQYF.

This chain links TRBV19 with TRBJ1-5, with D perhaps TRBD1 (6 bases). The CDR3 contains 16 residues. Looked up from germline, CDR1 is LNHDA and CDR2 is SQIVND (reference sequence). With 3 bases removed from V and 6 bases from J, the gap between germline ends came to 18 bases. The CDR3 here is CASSISGTRIVQPQHF. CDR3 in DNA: TGTGCCAGTAGTATTAGCGGGACACGAATCGTTCAGCCCCAGCATTTT.

The CDR3 sequence: CASSSGQGGSTDTQYF. The CDR3 DNA reads as TGCGCCAGCAGCTCCGGACAGGGAGGAAGCACAGATACGCAGTATTTT. The J gene is TRBJ2-3, the V gene TRBV5-1, with TRBD1 matching over 8 bases. V lost 3 bases to trimming and J lost 0 bases; unmatched junction nucleotides: 6. The CDR3 covers 16 residues. Germline assignment: CDR1 SGHRS and CDR2 YFSETQ.

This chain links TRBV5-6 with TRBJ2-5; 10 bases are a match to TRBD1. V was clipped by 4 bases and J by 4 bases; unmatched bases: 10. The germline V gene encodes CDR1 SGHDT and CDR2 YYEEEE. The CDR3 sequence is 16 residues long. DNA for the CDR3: TGTGCCAGCAGCCCCGACAGGGGGCACTTCGGAGAGACCCAGTACTTC. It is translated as CASSPDRGHFGETQYF.

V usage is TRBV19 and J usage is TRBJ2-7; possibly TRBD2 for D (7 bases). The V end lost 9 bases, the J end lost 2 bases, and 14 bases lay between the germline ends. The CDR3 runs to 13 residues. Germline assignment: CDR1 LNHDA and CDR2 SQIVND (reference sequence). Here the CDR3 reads CASRGAGTYEQYF. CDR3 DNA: TGTGCCAGCCGGGGGGCGGGAACCTACGAGCAGTACTTC.

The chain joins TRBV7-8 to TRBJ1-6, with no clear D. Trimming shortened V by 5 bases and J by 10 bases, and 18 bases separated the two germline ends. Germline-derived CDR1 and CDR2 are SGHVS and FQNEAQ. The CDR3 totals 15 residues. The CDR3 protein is CASSQTVTRESPLHF. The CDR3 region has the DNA TGTGCCAGCAGCCAAACGGTCACCCGGGAGTCACCCCTCCACTTT.